The entry that follows covers one T cell receptor (beta chain) sequence. Per the germline V gene, CDR1 is SGHAT and CDR2 is FQNNGV. This CDR3 is 17 amino acids long. The V and J ends lost 7 bases and 5 bases respectively, with 26 bases between them. The data are from a study of T cell changes during pregnancy in multiple sclerosis. Method: immunoSEQ multiplex PCR; TCRdb's copy keeps in-frame clones and lacks some. Found here are about 22,000 clones, about 89% of them singletons; the top ten hold 0.55% to 0.7%. The TCR comes from a female donor in good health, enrolled as a control in a pregnancy study. V usage is TRBV11-2 and J usage is TRBJ1-1; D is perhaps TRBD1 (5 bases). The material sequenced was CD4+ T cells from peripheral blood mononuclear cells, taken in the third trimester of pregnancy. CDR3 sequence reads: CASTPTGLLSGRTEAFF. CDR3 in DNA: TGTGCCAGCACCCCTACGGGACTCTTATCGGGGAGAACTGAAGCTTTCTTT.